Listed below are T cell receptor beta chains from one sample, sequenced in a study of blood T cells in healthy people across ages. TCRdb re-called the 5' RACE reads through MiXCR, storing one row per CDR3 protein. Of hundreds of thousands of distinct CDR3 sequences listed, about 53% are singletons. Specimen: blood. These receptors came from an elderly man in good health. Each CDR3 is given without its conserved first and last residue.

>TRBV12-3/TRBV12-4|TRBJ2-3
ASSPDLHRYAY
>TRBV2|TRBJ2-3
ASSELAGAPDTQY
>TRBV7-9|-
ASRDGSSYNEQY
>TRBV20-1|TRBJ2-7
SARSLGQQTYEQY
>TRBV7-2|TRBJ2-5
ASSLEGTSGVHEQY
>TRBV12-3/TRBV12-4|TRBJ1-5
ASSSQGAGQPQH
>TRBV6-6|TRBJ1-1
ASSYSGGTEAF
>TRBV2|TRBJ1-5
ASSDDRRVQPQH
>TRBV7-9|-
ASGGVSEQY
>TRBV2|TRBJ2-4
ASRDSGQGGRQY
>TRBV18|TRBJ2-7
ASSRAQGDGYEQY
>TRBV7-2|TRBJ1-4
ASSLSGATNEKLF
>TRBV7-2|TRBJ2-1
ASSLVRANEQF
>TRBV2|TRBJ2-1
ASSKQGLAGDEQF
>TRBV7-2|TRBJ2-7
ASSLERFETQY
>TRBV3-1|TRBJ2-2
ASSQISGELF
>TRBV9|TRBJ1-2
ASSWTRRGDGYT
>TRBV6-5|TRBJ1-1
ASSYSRSGVGNTEAF